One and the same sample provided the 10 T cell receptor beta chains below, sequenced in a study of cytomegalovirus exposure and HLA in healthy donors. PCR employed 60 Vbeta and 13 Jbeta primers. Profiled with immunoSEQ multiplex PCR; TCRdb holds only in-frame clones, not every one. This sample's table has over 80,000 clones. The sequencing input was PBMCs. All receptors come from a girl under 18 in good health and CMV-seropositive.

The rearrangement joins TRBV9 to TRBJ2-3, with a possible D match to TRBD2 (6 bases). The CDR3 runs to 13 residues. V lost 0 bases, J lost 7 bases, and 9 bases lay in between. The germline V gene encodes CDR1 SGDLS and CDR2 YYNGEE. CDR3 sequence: CASSVGRDYTQYF. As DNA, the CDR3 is TGTGCCAGCAGCGTAGGGAGGGATTATACGCAGTATTTT.

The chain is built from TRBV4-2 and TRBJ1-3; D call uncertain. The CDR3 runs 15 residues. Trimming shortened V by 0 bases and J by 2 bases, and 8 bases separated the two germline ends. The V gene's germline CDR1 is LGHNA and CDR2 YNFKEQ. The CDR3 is CASSQDWSAGNTIYF. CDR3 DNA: TGTGCCAGCAGCCAAGATTGGAGCGCTGGAAACACCATATATTTT.

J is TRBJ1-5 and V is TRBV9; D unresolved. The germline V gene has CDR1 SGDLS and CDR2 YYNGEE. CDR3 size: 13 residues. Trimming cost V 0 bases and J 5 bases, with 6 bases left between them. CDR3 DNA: TGTGCCAGCAGCGTAGGAGGATATCAGCCCCAGCATTTT. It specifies CASSVGGYQPQHF. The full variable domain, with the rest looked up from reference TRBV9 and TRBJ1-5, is DSGVTQTPKHLITATGQRVTLRCSPRSGDLSVYWYQQSLDQGLQFLIQYYNGEERAKGNILERFSAQQFPDLHSELNLSSLELGDSALYFCASSVGGYQPQHFGDGTRLSIL.

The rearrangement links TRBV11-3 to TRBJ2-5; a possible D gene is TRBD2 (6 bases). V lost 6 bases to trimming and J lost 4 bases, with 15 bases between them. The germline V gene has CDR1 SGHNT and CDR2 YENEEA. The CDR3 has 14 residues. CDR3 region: CASSPGGSLETQYF. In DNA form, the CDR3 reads TGTGCCAGCAGTCCCGGGGGAAGCCTAGAGACCCAGTACTTC.

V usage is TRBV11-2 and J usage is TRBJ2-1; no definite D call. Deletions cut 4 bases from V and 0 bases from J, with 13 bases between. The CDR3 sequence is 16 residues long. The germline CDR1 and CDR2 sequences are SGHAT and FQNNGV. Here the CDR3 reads CASSSALRSSYNEQFF. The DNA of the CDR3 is TGTGCCAGCAGCTCCGCCTTGAGGAGCTCCTACAATGAGCAGTTCTTC.

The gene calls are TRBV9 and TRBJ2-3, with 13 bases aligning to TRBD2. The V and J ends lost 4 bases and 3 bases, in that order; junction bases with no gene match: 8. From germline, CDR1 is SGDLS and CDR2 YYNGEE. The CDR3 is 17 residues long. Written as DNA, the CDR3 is TGTGCCAGCAGCATCCCTGTGACTAGCGGGGGGACAGATACGCAGTATTTT. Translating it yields CASSIPVTSGGTDTQYF.

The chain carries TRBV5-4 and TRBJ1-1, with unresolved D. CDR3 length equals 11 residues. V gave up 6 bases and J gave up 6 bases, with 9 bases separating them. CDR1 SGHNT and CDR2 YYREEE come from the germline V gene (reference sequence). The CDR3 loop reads CASTPRAEAFF. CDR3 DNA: TGTGCCAGCACCCCCCGGGCTGAAGCTTTCTTT.

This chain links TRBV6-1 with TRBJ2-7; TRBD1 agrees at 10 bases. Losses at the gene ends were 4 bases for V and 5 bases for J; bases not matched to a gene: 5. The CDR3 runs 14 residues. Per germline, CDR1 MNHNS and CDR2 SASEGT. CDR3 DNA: TGTGCCAGCAGTGGGGGACAGGGGTTACACGAGCAGTACGTC. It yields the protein CASSGGQGLHEQYV.

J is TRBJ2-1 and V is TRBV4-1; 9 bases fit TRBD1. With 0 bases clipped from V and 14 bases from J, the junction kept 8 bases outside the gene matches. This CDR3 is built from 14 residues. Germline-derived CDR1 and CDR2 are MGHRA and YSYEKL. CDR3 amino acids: CASSQDLTGGGKFF. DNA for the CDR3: TGCGCCAGCAGCCAAGATCTGACAGGGGGGGGAAAGTTCTTC.

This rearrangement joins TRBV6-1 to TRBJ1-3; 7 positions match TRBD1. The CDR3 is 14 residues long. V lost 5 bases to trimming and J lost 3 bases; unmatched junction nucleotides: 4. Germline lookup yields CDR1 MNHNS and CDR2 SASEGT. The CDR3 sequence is CASSIGGYGNTIYF. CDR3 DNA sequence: TGTGCCAGCAGTATAGGGGGCTATGGAAACACCATATATTTT.